This TCR beta chain was captured by sequencing in a study of T cells after yellow fever vaccination. V shed 10 bases and J 7 bases; nucleotides not matched to a gene: 16. The CDR3 runs to 14 residues. One entry per CDR3 protein results from TCRdb running MiXCR on the 5' RACE reads. The sample lists more than 200,000 distinct CDR3 sequences; roughly 3.7% were seen once. At least ten counts were recorded for this clonotype. This sample comprised PBMCs, obtained 15 days after the yellow fever booster vaccination. V gene TRBV12-3 or TRBV12-4 combines with J gene TRBJ2-7; 7 bases fit TRBD2. The receptor comes from a young man who received the YFV17D yellow fever vaccine. The CDR3 DNA is TGTGCCACCAAGGCTCTAGCGGAACTTCCAGAGCAGTACTTC. Amino acid sequence: CATKALAELPEQYF.